The T cell receptor (beta chain) under discussion was sequenced for a study of shared clonotypes between healthy human individuals. A remark on this clone: Distinct nucleotide sequences in the sample also encode this CDR3.

Assay: immunoSEQ multiplex PCR; the TCRdb copy retains only in-frame clones and omits some. The data hold a few million clones, with more than 80% observed a single time. V shed 4 bases and J shed 0 bases, with 6 bases lying between them. This CDR3 is built from 14 residues. Germline V gene sequence: CDR1 MNHNS, CDR2 SASEGT. The TCR originated in a man aged 18 to 35 in good health. The chain carries TRBV6-1 and TRBJ2-2; D remains ambiguous. Material for sequencing was naive CD4+ T cells sorted from blood. Subset specified: CD45RA+ positively selected. The CDR3 DNA reads as TGTGCCAGCAGTGCGTCCCCGAACACCGGGGAGCTGTTTTTT. This gives the protein CASSASPNTGELFF.